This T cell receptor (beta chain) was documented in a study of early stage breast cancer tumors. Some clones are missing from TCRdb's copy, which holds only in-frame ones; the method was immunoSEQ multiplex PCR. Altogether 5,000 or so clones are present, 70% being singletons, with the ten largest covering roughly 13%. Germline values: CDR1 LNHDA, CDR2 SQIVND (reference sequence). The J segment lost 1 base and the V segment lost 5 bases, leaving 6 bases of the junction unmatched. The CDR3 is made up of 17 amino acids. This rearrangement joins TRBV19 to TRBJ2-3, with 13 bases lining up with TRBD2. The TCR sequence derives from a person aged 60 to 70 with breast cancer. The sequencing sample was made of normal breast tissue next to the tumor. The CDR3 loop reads CASSLRTSGGRTDTQYF. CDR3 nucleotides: TGTGCCAGTAGTCTACGGACTAGCGGGGGCCGCACAGATACGCAGTATTTT.